Each of the 11 T cell receptor beta chains below was sequenced from the same sample in a study of beta chain features in type 1 diabetes. Regarding the study as a whole: Among patients with Type 1 diabetes, TCRB CDR3s were moderately but significantly shorter in every one of the four CD4+ subsets.

The authors reverse transcribed all of the isolated RNA, so sequencing captured expressed TCRB transcripts. Clones were sequenced by immunoSEQ multiplex PCR, and TCRdb holds only the in-frame ones, with some missing. Here the sample spans about 370,000 clones, around 10% being singletons. The antigens for these receptors are not known. Material for sequencing was central memory CD4+ T cells from blood. These TCRs come from a man aged 25-45 years with type 1 diabetes.

This clone occurred a few times. The J gene is TRBJ2-3, the V gene TRBV6-1; the D is unclear. With 8 bases removed from V and 6 bases from J, the gap between germline ends came to 15 bases. The length of the CDR3 is 13 residues. Germline V lookup: CDR1 MNHNS, CDR2 SASEGT. The chain's CDR3 is CASGSPVGDTQYF. The CDR3 DNA sequence: TGTGCCAGCGGCAGTCCGGTCGGGGATACGCAGTATTTT.

In its sample, this clone was seen many times. This rearrangement joins TRBV4-2 to TRBJ1-4, with D hard to call. This CDR3 region has 16 residues. CDR1 is LGHNA and CDR2 is YNFKEQ in the germline V gene. V was trimmed by 1 base and J by 0 bases, leaving 9 bases between them. CDR3: CASSQVVGATNEKLFF. The DNA for the CDR3 is TGTGCCAGCAGCCAAGTGGTTGGAGCAACTAATGAAAAACTGTTTTTT.

This clone occurred a few times. V gene TRBV6-1 combines with J gene TRBJ2-7, with D possibly TRBD2 on 5 matching bases. Looked up from germline, CDR1 is MNHNS and CDR2 is SASEGT. V gave up 3 bases and J gave up 7 bases, with 19 bases separating them. The CDR3 covers 15 residues. This CDR3 reads CASSDTYKPPGEQYF. In DNA form, the CDR3 reads TGTGCCAGCAGTGACACATACAAGCCCCCGGGGGAGCAGTACTTC.

This clone has a handful of counts. The DNA of the CDR3 is TGCGCCAGCAGCTTGAAAACAGGGGGCCTGGTCGAGCAGTACTTC. Protein: CASSLKTGGLVEQYF. The chain links TRBV5-1 to TRBJ2-7; 9 bases agree with TRBD1. CDR1 and CDR2 from the germline V gene are SGHRS and YFSETQ. V trimming: 1 base; J trimming: 6 bases; junction bases outside the gene matches: 8. This CDR3 comprises 15 residues. The full variable domain, with the rest looked up from reference TRBV5-1 and TRBJ2-7, is KAGVTQTPRYLIKTRGQQVTLSCSPISGHRSVSWYQQTPGQGLQFLFEYFSETQRNKGNFPGRFSGRQFSNSRSEMNVSTLELGDSALYLCASSLKTGGLVEQYFGPGTRLTVT.

This chain links TRBV19 with TRBJ2-2; D remains unclear. This CDR3 is 14 amino acids long. Germline values: CDR1 LNHDA, CDR2 SQIVND (reference sequence). V dropped 2 bases and J dropped 6 bases, with 10 bases sitting between them. Written as DNA, the CDR3 is TGTGCCAGTAGTATATTGGGCACGTCCGGGGAGCTGTTTTTT. Amino acids: CASSILGTSGELFF.

This clone has more than one count but fewer than ten. V is TRBV28 and J is TRBJ2-1; 10 nucleotides agree with TRBD1. J lost 4 bases, V lost 4 bases, and 10 bases had no gene match. Looked up from germline, CDR1 is MDHEN and CDR2 is SYDVKM. The CDR3 sequence is 17 residues long. The chain's CDR3 is CASSSYGGQGRYNEQFF. For the CDR3, the DNA is TGTGCCAGCAGTTCCTATGGGGGACAGGGGAGATACAATGAGCAGTTCTTC.

This clone was observed a single time. The junction shows a germline mismatch at one end, possibly a read error. This chain links TRBV10-3 with TRBJ2-2; 10 bases are shared with TRBD2. The germline gives CDR1 ENHRY, CDR2 SYGVKD. CDR3 length: 17 amino acids. The CDR3 bases are TGTGCCAGCAGTGAATCCCTACTAGCGGGATTTACCGGGGAGCTGTTTTTT. Encoded protein: CASSESLLAGFTGELFF.

The V gene is TRBV6-5, the J gene TRBJ2-5, with a tentative D call TRBD1 (6 bases). Germline loops: CDR1 MNHEY, CDR2 SVGAGI. The CDR3 length is 13 residues. V was trimmed by 6 bases and J by 5 bases, leaving 13 bases between them. CDR3 sequence: CASSRTAGETQYF. CDR3 nucleotides: TGTGCCAGCAGCAGGACAGCAGGGGAGACCCAGTACTTC.

On this clone itself: A clone one base away is much larger, so this may be a read error. The chain links TRBV11-2 to TRBJ1-1; D is unclear. The length of the CDR3 is 13 residues. The V gene lost 11 bases and the J gene lost 4 bases, with 17 bases spanning the gap. Germline CDR1 is SGHAT and CDR2 is FQNNGV. Here the CDR3 reads CAGGPLSATEAFF. The CDR3 DNA sequence: TGTGCCGGCGGGCCTCTCAGCGCCACTGAAGCTTTCTTT. The full variable domain, with the rest looked up from reference TRBV11-2 and TRBJ1-1, is EAGVAQSPRYKIIEKRQSVAFWCNPISGHATLYWYQQILGQGPKLLIQFQNNGVVDDSQLPKDRFSAERLKGVDSTLKIQPAKLEDSAVYLCAGGPLSATEAFFGQGTRLTVV.

At least ten counts were recorded for this clone. The V gene is TRBV21-1, the J gene TRBJ2-7; TRBD1 is the table's D call and was not checked against the DNA. TRBV21-1 is tagged as a pseudogene. This CDR3 spans 16 amino acids. CDR3 sequence (DNA): TGTGCCAGCAGCGTCAAAGATGTCAGGACAGACTACGAGCAGTACTTC. This encodes CASSVKDVRTDYEQYF.

This clone was picked up a small number of times. The CDR3 protein is CASRPRPSAGELFF. The CDR3 bases are TGTGCCAGCAGACCCAGACCGTCCGCCGGGGAGCTGTTTTTT. V and J are TRBV27 and TRBJ2-2; D is uncertain. Germline V gene sequence: CDR1 MNHEY, CDR2 SMNVEV (reference sequence). This CDR3 comprises 14 residues. V lost 6 bases and J 6 bases, leaving 14 bases between the germline ends.